The next 5 T cell receptor beta chains were all read from a single sample in a study of T cell changes during pregnancy in multiple sclerosis. Sequencing used immunoSEQ multiplex PCR; TCRdb keeps in-frame clones, though not all of them. This table holds 70,000 or so clones, 90% to 95% found once. Sequencing used peripheral blood, obtained in the third trimester of pregnancy. These receptor sequences come from a female donor in good health, enrolled as a control in a pregnancy study.

The chain has TRBV28 and TRBJ1-1; D is undetermined. The V gene lost 6 bases and the J gene lost 1 base, with 9 bases spanning the gap. CDR3 length: 13 amino acids. Germline V CDR1 and CDR2: MDHEN, SYDVKM. CDR3 amino acids: CASRQPGNTEAFF. CDR3 bases: TGTGCCAGCAGACAGCCAGGGAACACTGAAGCTTTCTTT.

The gene calls are TRBV7-6 and TRBJ2-1; 7 bases map to TRBD2. The CDR3 length is 18 residues. Germline V gives CDR1 SGHVS, CDR2 FNYEAQ. The V segment lost 1 base and the J segment 0 bases; nucleotides outside the gene matches: 9. The CDR3 coding sequence is TGTGCCAGCAGCTTAGGGAGGGGAGGGCCTGACTCCTACAATGAGCAGTTCTTC. It codes for CASSLGRGGPDSYNEQFF. Full variable domain (outside the CDR3, taken from reference TRBV7-6 and TRBJ2-1): GAGVSQSPRYKVTKRGQDVALRCDPISGHVSLYWYRQALGQGPEFLTYFNYEAQQDKSGLPNDRFSAERPEGSISTLTIQRTEQRDSAMYRCASSLGRGGPDSYNEQFFGPGTRLTVL.

The V and J genes are TRBV7-9 and TRBJ1-5; 8 bases are a match to TRBD1. The CDR3 spans 14 residues. V lost 5 bases and J lost 6; bases outside the gene matches: 6. The germline V gene has CDR1 SEHNR and CDR2 FQNEAQ (reference sequence). Written as DNA, the CDR3 is TGTGCCAGCAGCCCCGGACAGGGAGGTCAGCCCCAGCATTTT. Its translation: CASSPGQGGQPQHF.

The J gene is TRBJ1-4, the V gene TRBV18; D is perhaps TRBD1 (6 bases). Germline values: CDR1 KGHSH, CDR2 LQKENI. This CDR3 region has 13 residues. V shed 3 bases and J shed 5 bases, with 7 bases lying between them. The CDR3 protein is CASSPGQNEKLFF. The CDR3 region has the DNA TGTGCCAGCTCACCCGGACAGAATGAAAAACTGTTTTTT. Full variable domain (missing parts from reference TRBV18 and TRBJ1-4): NAGVMQNPRHLVRRRGQEARLRCSPMKGHSHVYWYRQLPEEGLKFMVYLQKENIIDESGMPKERFSAEFPKEGPSILRIQQVVRGDSAAYFCASSPGQNEKLFFGSGTQLSVL.

J is TRBJ2-3 and V is TRBV9; possibly TRBD1 for D (6 bases). V was trimmed by 0 bases and J by 2 bases, leaving 13 bases between them. This CDR3 contains 16 residues. Germline V gene lookup returns CDR1 SGDLS and CDR2 YYNGEE. CDR3 amino acids: CASSVAFRTATDTQYF. DNA for the CDR3: TGTGCCAGCAGCGTAGCTTTCCGGACAGCCACAGATACGCAGTATTTT.